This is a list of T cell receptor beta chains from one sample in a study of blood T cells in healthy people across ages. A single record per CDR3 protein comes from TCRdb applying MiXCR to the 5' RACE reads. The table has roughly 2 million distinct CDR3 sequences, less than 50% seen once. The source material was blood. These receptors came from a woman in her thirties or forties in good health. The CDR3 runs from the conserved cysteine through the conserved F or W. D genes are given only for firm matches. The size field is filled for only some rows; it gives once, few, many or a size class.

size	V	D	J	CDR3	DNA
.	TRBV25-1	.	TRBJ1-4	CASSRIYNEKLFF	TGTGCCAGCAGCAGAATATACAATGAAAAACTGTTTTTT
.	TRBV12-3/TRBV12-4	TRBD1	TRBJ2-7	CASSDRARSYEQYF	TGTGCCAGCAGTGACAGGGCCCGGTCCTACGAGCAGTACTTC
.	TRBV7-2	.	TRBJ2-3	CASSPSRGSDTQYF	TGTGCCAGCAGCCCCTCCCGTGGTTCAGATACGCAGTATTTT
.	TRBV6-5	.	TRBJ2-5	CASIGHLGETQYF	TGTGCCAGCATAGGACATCTGGGGGAGACCCAGTACTTC
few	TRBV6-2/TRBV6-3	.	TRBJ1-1	CASSYLLRGNTEAFF	TGTGCCAGCAGTTACTTGCTCCGGGGCAACACTGAAGCTTTCTTT
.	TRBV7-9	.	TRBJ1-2	CASSSGVAFTPYGYTF	TGTGCCAGCAGCTCCGGGGTGGCATTCACCCCGTATGGCTACACCTTC
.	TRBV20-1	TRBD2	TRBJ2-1	CSASRGTRRVMDEQFF	TGCAGTGCTAGTAGAGGGACTAGAAGGGTGATGGATGAGCAGTTCTTC
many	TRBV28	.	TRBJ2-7	CASNPGSSYEQYF	TGTGCCAGCAACCCGGGGAGCTCCTACGAGCAGTACTTC
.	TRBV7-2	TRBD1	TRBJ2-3	CASNPAPTGGDTDTQYF	TGTGCCAGCAATCCCGCCCCGACAGGGGGTGACACAGATACGCAGTATTTT
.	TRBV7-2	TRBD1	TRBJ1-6	CASSLVARGLSPLHF	TGTGCCAGCAGCTTAGTCGCCAGGGGGCTATCACCCCTCCACTTT
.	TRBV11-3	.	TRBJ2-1	CASSLDGGRTYNEQFF	TGTGCCAGCAGCTTAGATGGGGGGAGGACCTACAATGAGCAGTTCTTC
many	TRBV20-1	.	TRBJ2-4	CSARDSTPTKNIQYF	TGCAGTGCTAGAGACTCCACACCGACCAAAAACATTCAGTACTTC
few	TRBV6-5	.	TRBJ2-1	CASSSLTGPNEQFF	TGTGCCAGCAGTTCCCTGACAGGTCCCAATGAGCAGTTCTTC
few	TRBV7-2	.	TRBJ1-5	CASSLGHSTKQPQHF	TGTGCCAGCAGCTTAGGGCATTCTACCAAACAGCCCCAGCATTTT
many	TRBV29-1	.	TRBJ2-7	CSVDLNGYEQYF	TGCAGCGTTGATTTGAACGGGTACGAGCAGTACTTC
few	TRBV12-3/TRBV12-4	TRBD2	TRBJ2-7	CASSYGLAGVAYEQYF	TGTGCCAGCAGTTACGGCCTAGCGGGGGTAGCGTACGAGCAGTACTTC
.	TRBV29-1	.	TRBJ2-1	CSVVQKEQFF	TGCAGCGTTGTGCAGAAGGAGCAGTTCTTC
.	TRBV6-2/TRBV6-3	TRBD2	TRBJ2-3	CASSQPSGGGGDTQYF	TGTGCCAGCAGCCAACCTAGCGGGGGAGGAGGAGATACGCAGTATTTT
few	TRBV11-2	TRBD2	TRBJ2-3	CASSLRGSAGGAEDTQYF	TGTGCCAGCAGCTTAAGAGGGTCGGCCGGGGGGGCCGAAGATACGCAGTATTTT